These 32 T cell receptor beta chains came from one sample sequenced in a study of PD-L1 blockade in urothelial cancer. TCRdb's table, derived via immunoSEQ multiplex PCR, lists solely in-frame clones and lacks some. The repertoire has tens of thousands of clones, around nine tenths of them found once; the top ten carry over 9%. Time point specified: peripheral blood 6 weeks after treatment start. The sequenced sample was PBMCs, obtained around atezolizumab (anti-PD-L1) treatment. These receptors were taken from a woman aged 55 to 70 with urothelial cancer.

The CDR3 sequence is CASSPERAYRDTQYF. DNA for the CDR3: TGCGCCAGCAGCCCGGAGCGGGCCTACAGGGATACGCAGTATTTT. The chain employs TRBV5-1 and TRBJ2-3, with D possibly being TRBD2 (6 bases). Per germline, CDR1 SGHRS and CDR2 YFSETQ. The CDR3 has 15 residues. V gave up 4 bases and J gave up 6 bases, with 18 bases separating them.

This CDR3 is CASLNRVWNTEAFF. CDR3 nucleotides: TGTGCCAGTTTAAACAGGGTTTGGAACACTGAAGCTTTCTTT. The chain carries TRBV19 and TRBJ1-1, with D perhaps matching TRBD1 (6 bases). The CDR3 has 14 residues. Germline V gene sequence: CDR1 LNHDA, CDR2 SQIVND (reference sequence). Deletions cut 8 bases from V and 1 base from J, with 14 bases between.

The V call is TRBV7-2, the J call TRBJ1-4, with TRBD1 matching over 8 bases. The V gene's germline CDR1 is SGHTA and CDR2 FQGNSA. The V segment lost 6 bases and the J segment 7 bases; nucleotides outside the gene matches: 16. The CDR3 totals 17 residues. CDR3 coding DNA: TGTGCCAGCAGTCCCGGGACAGGATTTTTGGGAGGTGAAAAACTGTTTTTT. Its translation: CASSPGTGFLGGEKLFF.

The J gene is TRBJ2-1, the V gene TRBV9; D gene ambiguous. From germline, CDR1 is SGDLS and CDR2 YYNGEE. The CDR3 length is 13 residues. Trimming left V 1 base short and J 13 bases short, with 15 bases between. The CDR3 coding sequence is TGTGCCAGCAGCGTAAAGTTCGACTCGGTACAGTTCTTC. The encoded protein is CASSVKFDSVQFF.

The V call is TRBV28, the J call TRBJ2-7; 16 bases line up with TRBD2. V trimming: 5 bases; J trimming: 6 bases; junction bases outside the gene matches: 16. CDR3 size: 19 residues. Germline V gene lookup returns CDR1 MDHEN and CDR2 SYDVKM. CDR3 loop: CASSPHHPGTSGRDSEQYF. The CDR3, as DNA: TGTGCCAGCAGTCCACACCATCCCGGGACTAGCGGGAGGGACTCCGAGCAGTACTTC.

The CDR3 DNA sequence: TGTGCCAGCAGTTTTGTTAGCGGGAGAAGGGAGACCCAGTACTTC. Translated, it gives CASSFVSGRRETQYF. The rearrangement links TRBV27 to TRBJ2-5; 9 bases are shared with TRBD2. The CDR3 contains 15 residues. Germline CDR1 and CDR2: MNHEY and SMNVEV (reference sequence). Trimming cost V 3 bases and J 5 bases; bases outside gene matches: 7.

J is TRBJ2-2 and V is TRBV18; a possible D gene is TRBD2 (6 bases). The V and J ends lost 5 bases and 6 bases respectively, with 16 bases between them. Per germline, CDR1 KGHSH and CDR2 LQKENI. The CDR3 is 15 amino acids. CDR3 sequence (DNA): TGTGCCAGCTCAGGGGAGGACGCGGGCTCCGGGGAGCTGTTTTTT. It encodes CASSGEDAGSGELFF.

This chain uses TRBV19 with TRBJ1-3; 7 nucleotides align to TRBD1. CDR3 length equals 18 residues. With V trimmed by 4 bases and J by 0 bases, 12 bases remained unmatched. The germline gives CDR1 LNHDA, CDR2 SQIVND (reference sequence). The CDR3 reads CASSTTGVPMSSGNTIYF. In DNA, the CDR3 is TGTGCCAGTAGTACAACAGGGGTACCTATGAGCTCTGGAAACACCATATATTTT. Looking up the rest from reference TRBV19 and TRBJ1-3 gives the full variable domain: DGGITQSPKYLFRKEGQNVTLSCEQNLNHDAMYWYRQDPGQGLRLIYYSQIVNDFQKGDIAEGYSVSREKKESFPLTVTSAQKNPTAFYLCASSTTGVPMSSGNTIYFGEGSWLTVV.

V is TRBV29-1 and J is TRBJ2-1, with D maybe TRBD2 (5 bases). The germline CDR1 and CDR2 sequences are SQVTM and ANQGSEA. V was clipped by 3 bases and J by 5 bases, with 14 bases between them. The CDR3 is made up of 14 amino acids. CDR3 nucleotide sequence: TGCAGCGTTGAGTGGCTAGCTTATGACAATGAGCAGTTCTTC. Its translation is CSVEWLAYDNEQFF.

The chain uses TRBV5-4 and TRBJ2-1, with D possibly being TRBD2 (6 bases). V was pared by 0 bases and J by 15 bases, with 25 bases between. This CDR3 is built from 16 residues. Germline V lookup: CDR1 SGHNT, CDR2 YYREEE (reference sequence). The CDR3 region has the DNA TGTGCCAGCAGCTTGGGTTTAGCGGAGGTCCCTAGGTGGGGGTTCTTC. Its protein product is CASSLGLAEVPRWGFF.

The chain employs TRBV10-3 and TRBJ2-3; D is perhaps TRBD2 (6 bases). The length of the CDR3 is 14 residues. Between the trimmed V and J ends, which lost 6 bases and 1 base, there was a span of 11 bases. Per the germline V gene, CDR1 is ENHRY and CDR2 is SYGVKD. CDR3 in DNA: TGTGCCATCAGACCCACGGGGGGCACAGATACGCAGTATTTT. Its protein product is CAIRPTGGTDTQYF.

The rearrangement joins TRBV7-9 to TRBJ2-1; 11 bases align to TRBD1. This CDR3 is built from 14 residues. CDR1 and CDR2 from the germline V gene are SEHNR and FQNEAQ (reference sequence). V lost 5 bases, J lost 7 bases, and 4 bases stayed unmatched. The DNA for the CDR3 is TGTGCCAGCAGCCGAGGGACAGGGGGAAATGAGCAGTTCTTC. Translating gives CASSRGTGGNEQFF.

The rearrangement joins TRBV28 to TRBJ1-2; no clear D gene. V lost 7 bases to trimming and J lost 4 bases, with 16 bases between them. The CDR3 length is 14 residues. Per the germline V gene, CDR1 is MDHEN and CDR2 is SYDVKM. This CDR3 is CASTDPPGSYGYTF. Written as DNA, the CDR3 is TGTGCCAGCACCGATCCCCCGGGATCCTATGGCTACACCTTC.

The chain joins TRBV6-5 to TRBJ2-1; 10 nucleotides match TRBD1. The CDR3 runs 14 residues. V trimming: 7 bases; J trimming: 10 bases; junction bases outside the gene matches: 10. The germline V gene encodes CDR1 MNHEY and CDR2 SVGAGI. In DNA form, the CDR3 reads TGTGCCAGCACCCGACAGGGGGCGATACACGAGCAGTTCTTC. Translation: CASTRQGAIHEQFF.

The rearrangement links TRBV29-1 to TRBJ2-1, with 7 bases lining up with TRBD2. Unmatched junction bases numbered 13, after V lost 8 bases and J lost 6 bases. Germline loops: CDR1 SQVTM, CDR2 ANQGSEA. The CDR3 extends over 14 amino acids. Here the CDR3 DNA reads TGCAGCCCAAAGTTGGTAGCGGGCAGCAATGAGCAGTTCTTC. The encoded protein is CSPKLVAGSNEQFF.

This sequence joins TRBV6-5 and TRBJ2-5, with 13 bases identical to TRBD2. The J segment lost 5 bases and the V segment lost 2 bases, leaving 5 bases of the junction unmatched. CDR3 length: 16 residues. CDR1 and CDR2 from the germline V gene are MNHEY and SVGAGI. The CDR3 spells CASSYRGLAGSETQYF. The DNA of the CDR3 is TGTGCCAGCAGTTACCGGGGACTAGCGGGAAGTGAGACCCAGTACTTC.

The V gene is TRBV4-1, the J gene TRBJ2-4; TRBD1 aligns across 7 bases. The CDR3 runs to 17 residues. CDR1 and CDR2 (germline): MGHRA, YSYEKL. The V segment lost 0 bases and the J segment 1 base; nucleotides outside the gene matches: 6. The DNA for the CDR3 is TGCGCCAGCAGCCAAGAAGAGGGCAGGGGGGCCAAAAACATTCAGTACTTC. Its protein is CASSQEEGRGAKNIQYF.

This clone came up once. V usage is TRBV6-5 and J usage is TRBJ1-2, with TRBD1 identical over 9 bases. CDR1 is MNHEY, CDR2 SVGAGI, per germline. J lost 10 bases, V lost 5 bases, and 8 bases had no gene match. This CDR3 region has 13 residues. The chain's CDR3 is CASSGSGTGLYTF. The CDR3 DNA is TGTGCCAGCAGTGGCTCCGGGACAGGGCTCTACACCTTC.

The chain is built from TRBV9 and TRBJ1-1; 9 bases are a match to TRBD1. Germline trimming cut 3 bases from V and 3 bases from J; bases unmatched to any gene: 3. The CDR3 is 14 residues long. Germline V gene data show CDR1 as SGDLS and CDR2 as YYNGEE. In DNA form, the CDR3 reads TGTGCCAGCAGCGCCACAGGGGGCTACACTGAAGCTTTCTTT. This gives the protein CASSATGGYTEAFF.

This chain joins TRBV7-3 and TRBJ2-7, with D hard to call. Deletions cut 3 bases from V and 6 bases from J, with 15 bases between. This CDR3 has 14 residues. From germline, CDR1 is SGHTA and CDR2 FQGTGA. The chain's CDR3 is CASSLVASNGEQYF. CDR3 nucleotides: TGTGCCAGCAGCTTGGTTGCCAGTAATGGCGAGCAGTACTTC.

The rearrangement joins TRBV7-8 to TRBJ2-4; TRBD2 matches 16 bases. Per germline, CDR1 SGHVS and CDR2 FQNEAQ. This CDR3 has 19 residues. The ends lost 5 bases at V and 3 bases at J; junction bases unmatched: 10. CDR3 loop: CASSVIGTSGRAVKNIQYF. The CDR3 nucleotides read TGTGCCAGCAGCGTAATCGGGACTAGCGGGAGGGCGGTCAAAAACATTCAGTACTTC.

The J gene is TRBJ2-1, the V gene TRBV5-6, with 9 positions matching TRBD2. Germline CDR1 SGHDT, CDR2 YYEEEE. J was trimmed by 8 bases and V by 4 bases; bases with no gene match: 13. CDR3 length: 16 residues. CDR3 in DNA: TGTGCCAGCAGCCTGGCTAGCGGGGCGGCCCTCTATGAGCAGTTCTTC. Its protein product is CASSLASGAALYEQFF.

The chain employs TRBV28 and TRBJ2-2, with D unresolved. Germline V gene data show CDR1 as MDHEN and CDR2 as SYDVKM. The CDR3 extends over 15 amino acids. Deletions cut 3 bases from V and 6 bases from J, with 14 bases between. The CDR3 DNA sequence: TGTGCCAGCAGTTTCTTAACCCGGTTGGCCGGGGAGCTGTTTTTT. Protein sequence: CASSFLTRLAGELFF.

This sequence joins TRBV19 and TRBJ2-3; 9 bases fit TRBD2. Germline V gene lookup returns CDR1 LNHDA and CDR2 SQIVND (reference sequence). V shed 3 bases, J shed 2 bases, and the junction held 9 bases outside the gene matches. The CDR3 length is 17 residues. CDR3: CASSIRAGGRITDTQYF. The DNA of the CDR3 is TGTGCCAGTAGTATTAGGGCGGGGGGGCGAATCACAGATACGCAGTATTTT.

The genes are TRBV10-3 and TRBJ1-4; possibly TRBD1 for D (6 bases). The germline V gene has CDR1 ENHRY and CDR2 SYGVKD. Trimming cost V 4 bases and J 4 bases, with 16 bases left between them. This CDR3 is 16 amino acids long. CDR3 coding DNA: TGTGCCATCAGTGGAAACAGGGAAGGGGGTAATGAAAAACTGTTTTTT. Amino acids: CAISGNREGGNEKLFF.

CDR3 sequence (DNA): TGTGCCAGCATTGGTTCAGGGACAGGGGGCTACGAGCAGTACTTC. This sequence encodes CASIGSGTGGYEQYF. This chain uses TRBV27 with TRBJ2-7; TRBD1 matches at 11 bases. V lost 7 bases, J lost 3 bases, and 8 bases stayed unmatched. Germline V gene data show CDR1 as MNHEY and CDR2 as SMNVEV (reference sequence). CDR3 length equals 15 residues.

The rearrangement joins TRBV7-9 to TRBJ2-1; maybe TRBD2 (7 bases). V was pared by 8 bases and J by 4 bases, with 18 bases between. Germline V gene lookup returns CDR1 SEHNR and CDR2 FQNEAQ (reference sequence). The CDR3 spans 15 residues. CDR3 sequence reads: CASDPGGHPYNEQFF. The CDR3 nucleotides are TGTGCCAGCGACCCGGGGGGACACCCTTACAATGAGCAGTTCTTC.

This clone appeared a single time. The V gene is TRBV6-6, the J gene TRBJ2-1, with 11 bases identical to TRBD2. V trimming: 6 bases; J trimming: 6 bases; junction bases outside the gene matches: 4. Per the germline V gene, CDR1 is MNHNY and CDR2 is SVGAGI (reference sequence). The length of the CDR3 is 14 residues. The CDR3 nucleotides read TGTGCCAGCAGCGATAGCGGGAGGGCCAATGAGCAGTTCTTC. Translated, it gives CASSDSGRANEQFF.

The chain joins TRBV6-5 to TRBJ1-5, with 8 bases aligning to TRBD1. The germline V gene encodes CDR1 MNHEY and CDR2 SVGAGI. V trimming: 4 bases; J trimming: 2 bases; junction bases outside the gene matches: 7. The CDR3 loop spans 16 amino acids. The CDR3 region has the DNA TGTGCCAGCAGTTCCACAGGGGGTTTAGGCAATCAGCCCCAGCATTTT. Amino acids: CASSSTGGLGNQPQHF.

V is TRBV10-3 and J is TRBJ2-1, with 10 nucleotides matching TRBD1. Germline values: CDR1 ENHRY, CDR2 SYGVKD. Trimming cost V 4 bases and J 7 bases; bases outside gene matches: 4. The CDR3 extends over 14 amino acids. The DNA of the CDR3 is TGTGCCATCAGTGGGGGGGACAGGGGAAATGAGCAGTTCTTC. Translation gives CAISGGDRGNEQFF.

This clone has only one observation. The V gene is TRBV5-6, the J gene TRBJ2-7; the D gene is possibly TRBD2 (5 bases). V shed 2 bases and J shed 0 bases, with 6 bases lying between them. Germline lookup yields CDR1 SGHDT and CDR2 YYEEEE. The CDR3 spans 13 residues. The CDR3 bases are TGTGCCAGCAGCTTCGGGGTCTCCTACGAGCAGTACTTC. Translation: CASSFGVSYEQYF.

This chain connects TRBV15 to TRBJ2-7; D gene ambiguous. The length of the CDR3 is 14 residues. Between the trimmed V and J ends, which lost 0 bases and 5 bases, there was a span of 11 bases. Germline CDR1 and CDR2: LNHNV and YYDKDF (reference sequence). The DNA for the CDR3 is TGTGCCACCAGCAGAGATGGGCAATCCGACGAGCAGTACTTC. Translated: CATSRDGQSDEQYF.